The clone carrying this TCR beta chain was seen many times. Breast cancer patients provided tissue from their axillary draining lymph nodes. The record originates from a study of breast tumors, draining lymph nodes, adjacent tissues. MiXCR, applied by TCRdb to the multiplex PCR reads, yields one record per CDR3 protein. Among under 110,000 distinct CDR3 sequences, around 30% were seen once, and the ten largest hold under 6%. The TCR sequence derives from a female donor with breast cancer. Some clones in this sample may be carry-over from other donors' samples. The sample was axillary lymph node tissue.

The CDR3 DNA follows: TGTGCCAGCAGGGAAGCCGGGACGCCGAACACCGGGGAGCTGTTTTTT. It encodes CASREAGTPNTGELFF. The rearrangement joins TRBV6-4 to TRBJ2-2; possibly TRBD1 or TRBD2 for D (5 bases each). This CDR3 region has 16 residues. V gave up 6 bases and J gave up 0 bases, with 14 bases separating them. Per germline, CDR1 MRHNA and CDR2 SNTAGT.